This T cell receptor beta chain stems from a study of blood T cell repertoires in COVID-19. Study-wide context: Nucleic acid was either cDNA or gDNA, and it came from T cells, B-cell-depleted T cells, or PBMCs.

Per the germline V gene, CDR1 is MNHEY and CDR2 is SMNVEV (reference sequence). The CDR3 is 15 amino acids. After removal of 5 bases from V and 2 bases from J, the junction contained 7 bases not matched to a gene. Participants came from under 30 US areas, aged roughly 18 to 89 years. Participants were placed into cohorts based on the clinical history they reported. Source study methods: For nucleated cells, counts were estimated from reference gene primer amplification. Here immunoSEQ multiplex PCR was the method, and the copy in TCRdb shows in-frame clones only, minus some. The DNA gave D and trimming, while V, J and clone size come from that table. Of more than 250,000 clones in the sample, 90% were seen once.

The chain has TRBV27 and TRBJ2-7; 9 bases agree with TRBD1. The sequenced sample was PBMCs or T cells enriched from blood (not recorded which). The sequence came from a woman younger than 35 with acute COVID-19. CDR3 coding DNA: TGTGCCAGCAGTACGACAGGGGGGCACCCCTACGAGCAGTACTTC. Its protein is CASSTTGGHPYEQYF.